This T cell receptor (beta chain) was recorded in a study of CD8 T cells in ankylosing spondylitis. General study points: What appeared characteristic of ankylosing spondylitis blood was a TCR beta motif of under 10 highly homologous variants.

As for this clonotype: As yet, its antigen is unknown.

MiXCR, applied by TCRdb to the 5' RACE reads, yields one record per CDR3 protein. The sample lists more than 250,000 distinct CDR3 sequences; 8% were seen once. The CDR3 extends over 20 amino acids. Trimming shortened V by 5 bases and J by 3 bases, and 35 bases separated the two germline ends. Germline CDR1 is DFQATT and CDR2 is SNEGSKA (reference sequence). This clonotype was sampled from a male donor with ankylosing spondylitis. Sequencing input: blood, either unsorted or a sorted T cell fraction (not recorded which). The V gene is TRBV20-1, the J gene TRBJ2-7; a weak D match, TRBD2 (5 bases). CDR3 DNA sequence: TGCAGTGCTCCCTCGGGGTCCCGGCCGGACCGTCCCTACTACTACTACGAGCAGTACTTC. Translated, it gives CSAPSGSRPDRPYYYYEQYF.